Reported below is one TCR beta chain. V gave up 2 bases and J gave up 4 bases; unmatched junction bases: 4. Per the germline V gene, CDR1 is MNHEY and CDR2 is SVGAGI. The CDR3 spans 15 residues. This record comes from a study of blood T cell repertoires in COVID-19. Looking at the study overall: The United States, Italy and Spain provided the acute and convalescent COVID-19 samples. T cells, B-cell-depleted T cells, or PBMCs provided the cDNA or gDNA that served as material.

Original methodology: Cell counts per sample came from amplifying reference gene primers. Measured with immunoSEQ multiplex PCR; TCRdb has only the in-frame clones, and not every one. That table supplies the V and J calls and clone size; D and trimming were determined from the DNA. The sample lists under 130,000 clones, about 88% seen once, with 2% to 2.5% in the top ten. This receptor was obtained from a human donor in a cohort sampled during active COVID-19. Sequencing input: peripheral blood. The genes are TRBV6-5 and TRBJ2-7; TRBD2 matches 11 bases. The CDR3 DNA sequence: TGTGCCAGCAGTTACCTAGCGGGAGGTCGGTACGAGCAGTACTTC. Residues: CASSYLAGGRYEQYF.